This is a list of T cell receptor beta chains from one sample in a study of T cells in Graves' hyperthyroidism and ophthalmopathy. TCRdb redid the calling of the multiplex PCR reads with MiXCR, one entry per CDR3 protein. This sample has 300,000 to 450,000 distinct CDR3 sequences, with 15% to 20% found just once. The specimen sequenced was blood. These receptors were collected from a woman aged 25 to 45 with Graves' hyperthyroidism that later progressed to Graves' ophthalmopathy. Each CDR3 is given without its conserved first and last residue.

cdr3_length	v_call	j_call	cdr3_aa
13	TRBV6-1	TRBJ2-5	ASSKLAGGGETQY
10	TRBV28	TRBJ1-2	ASSLSAYGYT
12	TRBV20-1	TRBJ1-2	SARAAMTGTGYT
15	TRBV28	TRBJ2-1	ASSLGEPGLAHDEQF
12	TRBV20-1	TRBJ1-6	SATRAVINSPLH
11	TRBV19	TRBJ2-1	ASSIFSGKEQF
12	TRBV2	TRBJ1-1	ASSERGKHTEAF
10	TRBV19	TRBJ1-5	ASFGPPGAQH
11	TRBV27	TRBJ1-5	ASSLRENQPQH
13	TRBV5-1	TRBJ2-2	ASSTGLASTGELF
10	TRBV6-1	TRBJ1-1	ASSTEGSEAF
11	TRBV11-2	TRBJ2-2	ASTPNPTGELF
13	TRBV20-1	TRBJ1-2	SARDQGTEIYGYT
13	TRBV2	TRBJ2-5	ASSLSGGAQETQY
15	TRBV4-2	TRBJ1-1	ASSQVSRGPTETEAF
12	TRBV18	TRBJ2-2	ASSPETNTGELF
15	TRBV19	TRBJ1-2	ASSSLEGNRDRYGYT
12	TRBV20-1	TRBJ1-1	SGSGGLDTTEAF
11	TRBV7-9	TRBJ1-2	ASSTGTDYGYT
12	TRBV11-2	TRBJ1-6	ASSLAGNNSPLH
12	TRBV27	TRBJ2-3	ASSFLAETDTQY
11	TRBV20-1	TRBJ1-2	SARKGSQYGYT
10	TRBV29-1	TRBJ2-7	SALDQSYEQY
10	TRBV7-9	TRBJ2-7	ASSSWTYEQY
14	TRBV7-8	TRBJ2-7	ASSLDSRASIPEQY
13	TRBV4-1	TRBJ2-3	ASSPKTYIADTQY
12	TRBV20-1	TRBJ2-5	SATGPPGGETQY
14	TRBV28	TRBJ2-7	ASSSPGTGASYEQY
15	TRBV11-3	TRBJ1-2	ASSLDRRPICGYGYT
13	TRBV5-5	TRBJ1-1	ASSLEHTDPTEAF
10	TRBV27	TRBJ2-7	ASSLPGDEQY
13	TRBV7-2	TRBJ2-7	ASSFLRDYTYEQY
15	TRBV30	TRBJ2-5	AWSVVVRTGGRETQY
13	TRBV15	TRBJ2-1	ATSREIGTYNEQF
13	TRBV6-2/TRBV6-3	TRBJ1-2	ASSSSPAVFDGYT
10	TRBV6-1	TRBJ2-5	ATSQGQETQY
14	TRBV19	TRBJ2-2	AGRGLGTGNTGELF
18	TRBV4-1	TRBJ1-2	ASSQLQLKTGRWIDYGYT
10	TRBV28	TRBJ2-7	ASRGQVDEQY
14	TRBV28	TRBJ1-3	ASSPRTGGSGNTIY
13	TRBV6-1	TRBJ1-2	ASSFSRMGYYGYT
16	TRBV12-3/TRBV12-4	TRBJ2-7	ASSLLGWGRSLTYEQY